The text below deals with one TCR beta chain. The table came from immunoSEQ multiplex PCR; TCRdb's copy has only in-frame clones and leaves some out. The sample includes roughly 70,000 clones, under 95% of them seen just once. Per the germline V gene, CDR1 is MDHEN and CDR2 is SYDVKM. After removal of 6 bases from V and 4 bases from J, the junction contained 9 bases not matched to a gene. The CDR3 spans 14 residues. This specimen comes from a study of blood T cell repertoires in COVID-19. On the study more broadly: Samples came from the United States, Italy and Spain, spanning acute and convalescent COVID-19.

The clonotype originates from a human donor in a cohort sampled during active COVID-19. J is TRBJ2-7 and V is TRBV28; 7 bases line up with TRBD2. Material for sequencing was peripheral blood. In nucleotides, the CDR3 is TGTGCCAGCAGCCCTTCGGGGGGTCGGTACGAGCAGTACTTC. Translating it yields CASSPSGGRYEQYF.